The clone carrying this TCR beta chain was counted a few times. As yet, its antigen is unknown. The source of the sample is a study of blood T cells in healthy people across ages. Germline lookup yields CDR1 MNHEY and CDR2 SMNVEV (reference sequence). Trimming cost V 2 bases and J 1 base; bases outside gene matches: 3. This CDR3 contains 16 residues. Study results and limitations: Donor CMV infection status was unknown, possibly confounding age-related changes in expanded clonotypes. Roughly linear age-related decline in beta diversity appeared, significant by age 40.

A second PCR, run for roughly 7 to 12 cycles, used a sample-barcoded 5' primer plus a J-beta primer mix. Each CDR3 protein gets one entry after TCRdb re-called the 5' RACE reads with MiXCR. This sample has around 780,000 distinct CDR3 sequences; more than 55% occur once, and the top ten carry roughly 24%. The clonotype was recovered from a man in his forties in good health. Input material: blood. The chain joins TRBV27 to TRBJ2-3; 10 bases line up with TRBD2. CDR3 sequence (DNA): TGTGCCAGCAGTTTAGAAACTAGCGGGGGCACAGATACGCAGTATTTT. This sequence encodes CASSLETSGGTDTQYF.